One and the same sample provided the 13 T cell receptor beta chains below, sequenced in a study of T cells after yellow fever vaccination. A single record per CDR3 protein comes from TCRdb applying MiXCR to the 5' RACE reads. The data contain 250,000 to 350,000 distinct CDR3 sequences, roughly 6.8% of them singletons. The material sequenced was PBMCs, taken approximately 40 days after the first yellow fever vaccination. These receptors came from a man younger than 35 who received the YFV17D yellow fever vaccine.

This clonotype was observed a handful of times. This chain links TRBV7-6 with TRBJ2-3; D unclear. Germline CDR1 is SGHVS and CDR2 is FNYEAQ. The CDR3 is 14 amino acids. Trimming shortened V by 2 bases and J by 6 bases, and 12 bases separated the two germline ends. CDR3 coding DNA: TGTGCCAGCAGCTTAAGGGTGTCTTGGGATACGCAGTATTTT. Amino acid sequence: CASSLRVSWDTQYF.

The V call is TRBV5-5, the J call TRBJ1-2, with 9 nucleotides matching TRBD1. Germline V gives CDR1 SGHKS, CDR2 YYEKEE (reference sequence). V was clipped by 3 bases and J by 5 bases; unmatched bases: 8. This CDR3 is built from 15 residues. In DNA form, the CDR3 reads TGTGCCAGCAGCTCCGAACAGGGGGCATATTATGGCTACACCTTC. It yields the protein CASSSEQGAYYGYTF. The full variable domain, in which reference TRBV5-5 and TRBJ1-2 provide the parts outside the CDR3, is DAGVTQSPTHLIKTRGQQVTLRCSPISGHKSVSWYQQVLGQGPQFIFQYYEKEERGRGNFPDRFSARQFPNYSSELNVNALLLGDSALYLCASSSEQGAYYGYTFGSGTRLTVV.

J is TRBJ2-3 and V is TRBV10-3; the D gene is possibly TRBD2 (5 bases). The ends were cut back, 0 bases at V and 10 bases at J, with 14 bases in the middle. Germline-derived CDR1 and CDR2 are ENHRY and SYGVKD. This CDR3 is 14 amino acids long. The DNA for the CDR3 is TGTGCCATCAGTGAGTCGACCGGAAGCGGCTCGCAGTATTTT. Translated, it gives CAISESTGSGSQYF.

V gene TRBV21-1 combines with J gene TRBJ1-1; the tabulated D call, TRBD1, remains unverified against the DNA. TRBV21-1 is flagged as a pseudogene. This CDR3 has 14 amino acids. CDR3 in amino acids: CASSNQGMNTEAFF. The CDR3 DNA is TGTGCCAGCAGCAACCAGGGGATGAACACTGAAGCTTTCTTT.

For this clonotype: At one boundary the junction diverges from the germline segment, which might be a read error. The chain couples TRBV6-5 to TRBJ2-2; 7 nucleotides agree with TRBD1. The germline gives CDR1 MNHEY, CDR2 SVGAGI. CDR3 length equals 15 residues. This chain's CDR3 is CAGSYGSGGTGELFF. In DNA form, the CDR3 reads TGTGCCGGCAGTTACGGGTCAGGGGGCACCGGGGAGCTGTTTTTT.

This clonotype was seen a few times. The rearrangement joins TRBV29-1 to TRBJ2-7; 9 bases are shared with TRBD1. Germline V gene sequence: CDR1 SQVTM, CDR2 ANQGSEA. CDR3 length: 17 amino acids. V lost 0 bases and J lost 2; bases outside the gene matches: 11. The CDR3 bases are TGCAGCGTTGAAGACAGGGAAACAGGGGGCTTGCCCTACGAGCAGTACTTC. Its translation is CSVEDRETGGLPYEQYF.

The sample holds a few counts of this clonotype. The chain has TRBV9 and TRBJ2-6; unclear D gene. The CDR3 contains 16 residues. The germline gives CDR1 SGDLS, CDR2 YYNGEE. V shed 0 bases and J shed 2 bases, with 9 bases lying between them. CDR3 amino acids: CASSVVNLPGANVLTF. As DNA, the CDR3 is TGTGCCAGCAGCGTAGTAAATCTCCCTGGGGCCAACGTCCTGACTTTC.

In its sample, this clonotype was seen a few times. The V call is TRBV6-1, the J call TRBJ1-1, with 7 nucleotides matching TRBD1. Germline CDR1 reads MNHNS; CDR2 reads SASEGT. J was trimmed by 5 bases and V by 4 bases; bases with no gene match: 10. This CDR3 has 15 residues. CDR3 nucleotides: TGTGCCAGCAGTGCCCAGACAGGGAGAGCGACTGAAGCTTTCTTT. This encodes CASSAQTGRATEAFF.

This clonotype has only a few counts. DNA of the CDR3: TGTGCCAGCAGTGCAACAGGGGGTTACACTGAAGCTTTCTTT. This sequence encodes CASSATGGYTEAFF. The chain joins TRBV6-1 to TRBJ1-1, with 8 bases identical to TRBD1. Germline V gene lookup returns CDR1 MNHNS and CDR2 SASEGT. The junction had 4 bases not matched to a gene; V was cut back by 4 bases and J by 3 bases. The CDR3 contains 14 residues.

This clonotype turned up a few times. This chain joins TRBV12-3 or TRBV12-4 and TRBJ1-5; maybe TRBD1 (5 bases). Trimming removed 2 bases at V and 4 bases at J, with 12 bases between. The CDR3 has 15 amino acids. CDR3 coding DNA: TGTGCCAGCAGTTTACGGCAGGGTGGAAATCAGCCCCAGCATTTT. Protein product: CASSLRQGGNQPQHF.

This chain joins TRBV18 and TRBJ1-3; D is unresolved. From germline, CDR1 is KGHSH and CDR2 LQKENI. With 2 bases removed from V and 1 base from J, the gap between germline ends came to 6 bases. The CDR3 runs 14 residues. CDR3 residues: CASSPNGSGNTIYF. CDR3 bases: TGTGCCAGCTCACCAAATGGATCTGGAAACACCATATATTTT. The variable domain in full, completed from reference TRBV18 and TRBJ1-3, reads NAGVMQNPRHLVRRRGQEARLRCSPMKGHSHVYWYRQLPEEGLKFMVYLQKENIIDESGMPKERFSAEFPKEGPSILRIQQVVRGDSAAYFCASSPNGSGNTIYFGEGSWLTVV.

This clonotype was observed at least ten times. The CDR3 DNA is TGTGCCAGCAGCTTTGGGGGTTCCGGGACTCCCGGGGAGCTGTTTTTT. Translated, it gives CASSFGGSGTPGELFF. V gene TRBV7-9 combines with J gene TRBJ2-2, with TRBD2 as a possible D gene (6 bases). Per the germline V gene, CDR1 is SEHNR and CDR2 is FQNEAQ (reference sequence). The V and J ends lost 3 bases and 6 bases respectively, with 17 bases between them. This CDR3 is built from 16 residues.

In regard to this clonotype: A read error may be the cause here, since a much bigger clone is one base away. The chain carries TRBV7-2 and TRBJ1-2, with D tentatively TRBD1 (5 bases). The CDR3 sequence is 13 residues long. The V end lost 7 bases, the J end lost 4 bases, and 13 bases lay between the germline ends. The germline V gene has CDR1 SGHTA and CDR2 FQGNSA. The CDR3 bases are TGTGCCAGCACCGCCTCCGGGGGCTATGGCTACACCTTC. Its protein product is CASTASGGYGYTF.